The present T cell receptor beta chain was sequenced within a study of OX40 agonist ivuxolimab in advanced cancers. The study's findings and limits: Both CD4+ and CD8+ T cell populations in blood had undergone clonal expansion by week 6 at 0.1 to 3.0 mg/kg.

Details on this clone: Antigen unknown.

Trimming removed 6 bases at V and 0 bases at J, with 18 bases between. The CDR3 contains 18 residues. Germline-derived CDR1 and CDR2 are MNHEY and SMNVEV (reference sequence). Sequencing was performed with immunoSEQ multiplex PCR; in TCRdb, only in-frame clones are kept and a portion is missing. Counted here are 130,000 or so clones, about 94% occurring once; the ten biggest clones make up 0.15% to 0.17%. The source is an adult with an advanced solid tumor such as melanoma, head and neck, liver or kidney cancer. The sequencing used CD4+ or CD8+ T cells sorted from blood, collected in a trial of the OX40 agonist ivuxolimab. This chain uses TRBV27 with TRBJ2-6; D gene uncertain. The CDR3 reads CASRPLRAGASGANVLTF. CDR3 DNA sequence: TGTGCCAGCAGGCCATTAAGGGCAGGCGCCTCTGGGGCCAACGTCCTGACTTTC.